One and the same sample provided the 18 T cell receptor beta chains below, sequenced in a study of vaccination and CD4 T cells after COVID-19. With the Oncomine TCR Beta short-read assay, DNA from cultured CD4+ T cells was sequenced. TCRdb re-called the PCR reads through MiXCR, storing one row per CDR3 protein. Of 11,000 or so distinct CDR3 sequences in the sample, almost 65% were seen once. No antigen is known for these receptors. The treatment is: roughly ten-day PBMC culture with coronavirus spike peptide pools or control peptides (ViraFEST assay). Sequencing used CD4+ T cells from blood, cultured in vitro. The origin of the receptors is a human donor who had recovered from COVID-19.

The gene calls are TRBV7-2 and TRBJ1-5; TRBD1 is a possible D gene (5 bases). The CDR3 is made up of 16 amino acids. Germline CDR1 reads SGHTA; CDR2 reads FQGNSA. Trimming removed 3 bases from V and 0 bases from J, with 12 bases in between. The chain's CDR3 is CASSLMGGNSNQPQHF. The CDR3 DNA reads TGTGCCAGCAGCTTGATGGGGGGAAATAGCAATCAGCCCCAGCATTTT.

V and J are TRBV20-1 and TRBJ2-3, with D hard to call. V was pared by 6 bases and J by 0 bases, with 13 bases between. Germline assignment: CDR1 DFQATT and CDR2 SNEGSKA (reference sequence). CDR3 length equals 14 residues. The CDR3 region has the DNA TGCAGTGCCGTACTGGGCAGTAGCACAGATACGCAGTATTTT. Protein: CSAVLGSSTDTQYF.

This clonotype was counted only a few times. This chain links TRBV20-1 with TRBJ1-4; D possibly corresponds to TRBD1 (5 bases). This CDR3 is built from 12 residues. The V and J ends lost 6 bases and 6 bases respectively, with 11 bases between them. Germline V CDR1 and CDR2: DFQATT, SNEGSKA (reference sequence). In DNA form, the CDR3 reads TGCAGTGCCCCGCTGGGGGATGAAAAACTGTTTTTT. It is translated as CSAPLGDEKLFF.

The V call is TRBV20-1, the J call TRBJ2-5; no reliable D call. Between the trimmed V and J ends, which lost 4 bases and 5 bases, there was a span of 14 bases. CDR1 and CDR2 from the germline V gene are DFQATT and SNEGSKA (reference sequence). The CDR3 has 13 amino acids. CDR3 DNA: TGCAGTGCTACGCCACGGACGTGGGAGACCCAGTACTTC. It encodes CSATPRTWETQYF.

This rearrangement joins TRBV20-1 to TRBJ1-1; possibly TRBD1 for D (6 bases). V gave up 0 bases and J gave up 2 bases, with 13 bases separating them. This CDR3 region has 15 residues. Germline V CDR1 and CDR2: DFQATT, SNEGSKA (reference sequence). CDR3 region: CSARDSSRGNTEAFF. In nucleotides, the CDR3 is TGCAGTGCTAGAGATTCATCCAGGGGTAACACTGAAGCTTTCTTT.

This chain connects TRBV20-1 to TRBJ1-1; 7 nucleotides agree with TRBD1. Trimming removed 5 bases from V and 0 bases from J; junction bases left unmatched: 9. Germline values: CDR1 DFQATT, CDR2 SNEGSKA (reference sequence). The CDR3 has 15 amino acids. The CDR3 DNA reads as TGCAGTGCTCAGGATCCGACAGGGATGAACACTGAAGCTTTCTTT. It yields the protein CSAQDPTGMNTEAFF.

The chain couples TRBV2 to TRBJ2-7; D not resolved. The V gene lost 3 bases and the J gene lost 4 bases, with 7 bases spanning the gap. The germline gives CDR1 SNHLY, CDR2 FYNNEI. CDR3 length: 12 residues. CDR3 protein: CASSDDIYEQYF. The CDR3 DNA sequence: TGTGCCAGCAGTGACGATATATACGAGCAGTACTTC.

The V gene is TRBV7-3, the J gene TRBJ1-1; unclear D gene. V was trimmed by 5 bases and J by 3 bases, leaving 10 bases between them. In germline, CDR1 is SGHTA, CDR2 FQGTGA. The CDR3 length is 13 residues. Here the CDR3 DNA reads TGTGCCAGCAGCCGGATGGCCGACACTGAAGCTTTCTTT. This codes for CASSRMADTEAFF.

This clonotype came up a few times. V usage is TRBV7-2 and J usage is TRBJ2-5; 10 nucleotides match TRBD2. There are 16 residues in the CDR3. V was pared by 5 bases and J by 5 bases, with 11 bases of the junction left unmatched. Germline-derived CDR1 and CDR2 are SGHTA and FQGNSA. CDR3 sequence (DNA): TGTGCCAGCAGCCCCATGGCTAGCGGGAGCGGGGAGACCCAGTACTTC. Its translation: CASSPMASGSGETQYF.

The chain has TRBV20-1 and TRBJ2-2, with no clear D. Germline V gene data show CDR1 as DFQATT and CDR2 as SNEGSKA (reference sequence). Trimming took off 6 bases at V and 0 bases at J, with 8 bases between the two ends. The CDR3 loop spans 13 amino acids. The CDR3 nucleotides are TGCAGTGCAGCCCGTGCGAACACCGGGGAGCTGTTTTTT. Encoded protein: CSAARANTGELFF.

The genes are TRBV20-1 and TRBJ2-5; 12 nucleotides line up with TRBD2. V dropped 1 base and J dropped 5; count of bases not matched to a gene: 5. Germline values: CDR1 DFQATT, CDR2 SNEGSKA (reference sequence). The CDR3 has 15 residues. CDR3 sequence: CSARALLAGGETQYF. CDR3 DNA: TGCAGTGCTAGAGCCCTGCTAGCGGGGGGGGAGACCCAGTACTTC.

The V call is TRBV20-1, the J call TRBJ1-2, with D perhaps matching TRBD1 (5 bases). CDR3 length: 12 residues. Germline values: CDR1 DFQATT, CDR2 SNEGSKA (reference sequence). V shed 2 bases and J shed 8 bases, with 12 bases lying between them. The CDR3 sequence: CSARYQGGGYTF. As DNA, the CDR3 is TGCAGTGCTAGATACCAGGGTGGGGGCTACACCTTC.

CDR3 nucleotides: TGTGCCAGCAGTGCCAAAACAGGGGTCGGCTATGGCTACACCTTC. It codes for CASSAKTGVGYGYTF. V gene TRBV6-1 combines with J gene TRBJ1-2; 7 positions match TRBD1. The germline V gene has CDR1 MNHNS and CDR2 SASEGT. Germline trimming cut 4 bases from V and 4 bases from J; bases unmatched to any gene: 9. This CDR3 has 15 residues.

V is TRBV20-1 and J is TRBJ1-1; D unclear. The ends were cut back, 4 bases at V and 1 base at J, with 4 bases in the middle. CDR3 length: 11 amino acids. CDR1 and CDR2 (germline): DFQATT, SNEGSKA (reference sequence). Here the CDR3 DNA reads TGCAGTGCTAACGAGAACACTGAAGCTTTCTTT. As protein: CSANENTEAFF.

The chain carries TRBV5-3 and TRBJ2-5; D is perhaps TRBD2 (6 bases). TRBV5-3 is an ORF, with its function uncertain. The CDR3 extends over 14 amino acids. The V gene lost 8 bases and the J gene lost 5 bases, with 19 bases spanning the gap. In DNA form, the CDR3 reads TGTGCCAGCAGATCCTTATGGAGCGGGGAGACCCAGTACTTC. This gives the protein CASRSLWSGETQYF.

The CDR3 is CASSSGTGPRGHANYGYTF. The DNA for the CDR3 is TGTGCCAGCAGTTCTGGGACAGGACCACGGGGGCACGCTAACTATGGCTACACCTTC. The genes are TRBV6-5 and TRBJ1-2; 8 bases are a match to TRBD1. CDR3 length: 19 amino acids. Trimming removed 4 bases from V and 0 bases from J; junction bases left unmatched: 16. Germline V CDR1 and CDR2: MNHEY, SVGAGI.

This chain joins TRBV5-1 and TRBJ2-7; D gene unclear. V was cut by 1 base and J by 3 bases, with 11 bases left in between. Looked up from germline, CDR1 is SGHRS and CDR2 is YFSETQ. CDR3 length: 14 amino acids. The CDR3: CASSLRRESYEQYF. CDR3 nucleotide sequence: TGCGCCAGCAGCTTGAGAAGAGAGAGCTACGAGCAGTACTTC.

V and J are TRBV20-1 and TRBJ2-3; the match to TRBD2 covers 8 bases. Germline lookup yields CDR1 DFQATT and CDR2 SNEGSKA (reference sequence). V lost 6 bases and J lost 8; bases outside the gene matches: 10. The length of the CDR3 is 13 residues. CDR3 coding DNA: TGCAGTGCGACTGAAGGACTAGCCGGTACGCAGTATTTT. Its protein is CSATEGLAGTQYF.